Listed here is a single T cell receptor (beta chain). The CDR3 is made up of 15 amino acids. The V end lost 0 bases, the J end lost 2 bases, and 9 bases lay between the germline ends. The germline CDR1 and CDR2 sequences are MNHNY and SVGAGI (reference sequence). The protocol was immunoSEQ multiplex PCR, while the TCRdb copy is restricted to in-frame clones and leaves out a portion. Of fewer than 70,000 clones listed, approximately 90% are singletons. The entry originates in a study of OX40 agonist ivuxolimab in advanced cancers. The source was CD4+ or CD8+ T cells sorted from blood, collected in a trial of the OX40 agonist ivuxolimab. The V gene is TRBV6-6, the J gene TRBJ2-3; D may be TRBD2 (5 bases). This clonotype originated in an adult with an advanced solid tumor such as melanoma, head and neck, liver or kidney cancer. The CDR3, as DNA: TGTGCCAGCAGTTACTCTAGCGAACACACAGATACGCAGTATTTT. Its protein product is CASSYSSEHTDTQYF.